This T cell receptor beta chain was identified in a study of cytomegalovirus exposure and HLA in healthy donors. Study results and limitations: Looking again later, the authors saw that most CMV-associated TCR beta chains seemed HLA-restricted. DRB1 showed the most TCR associations and HLA-C the fewest in a later analysis, as rates varied by HLA locus.

The PCR employed 60 Vbeta primers together with 13 Jbeta primers. Clones were read by immunoSEQ multiplex PCR, and TCRdb kept only the in-frame ones, dropping some. Of some 120,000 clones listed, about 70% were seen once; the top ten hold 2% to 2.5%. Comments on this clone: Its antigen is not known.

Germline V gives CDR1 GTSNPN, CDR2 SVGIG (reference sequence). The ends lost 2 bases at V and 5 bases at J; junction bases unmatched: 23. The CDR3 contains 21 residues. The chain links TRBV30 to TRBJ1-3, with 11 bases lining up with TRBD1. This receptor was obtained from a woman between 35 and 50 years old in good health and CMV-seropositive. The sequenced sample consisted of PBMCs. This CDR3 is CAWSRSASGTGGVHLRNTIYF. As DNA, the CDR3 is TGTGCCTGGAGTCGATCGGCCTCCGGGACAGGGGGTGTCCACCTCAGAAACACCATATATTTT. The variable domain in full, with the rest retrieved from reference TRBV30 and TRBJ1-3, is SQTIHQWPATLVQPVGSPLSLECTVEGTSNPNLYWYRQAAGRGLQLLFYSVGIGQISSEVPQNLSASRPQDRQFILSSKKLLLSDSGFYLCAWSRSASGTGGVHLRNTIYFGEGSWLTVV.